Each of the 24 T cell receptor beta chains below was sequenced from the same sample in a study of cytomegalovirus exposure and HLA in healthy donors. Generated by immunoSEQ multiplex PCR, the TCRdb table keeps only in-frame clones and is missing some. The data contain around 250,000 clones, around 87% of them seen just once; the ten biggest clones take up under 0.4%. Sequencing was carried out using PBMCs. All receptors derive from a woman aged 18-29 years in good health and CMV-seronegative.

This chain connects TRBV4-1 to TRBJ1-1; 10 nucleotides line up with TRBD1. Looked up from germline, CDR1 is MGHRA and CDR2 is YSYEKL. CDR3 length: 15 amino acids. The J segment lost 2 bases and the V segment lost 6 bases, leaving 6 bases of the junction unmatched. As DNA, the CDR3 is TGCGCCAGCAGTCAAACGACAGGGGGCAACACTGAAGCTTTCTTT. This translates into CASSQTTGGNTEAFF.

The CDR3 region is CASRQGVDGYTF. The CDR3 DNA sequence: TGTGCCAGCAGACAGGGGGTCGATGGCTACACCTTC. This chain connects TRBV28 to TRBJ1-2; 8 bases are shared with TRBD1. The junction had 3 bases not matched to a gene; V was cut back by 6 bases and J by 6 bases. Germline V gives CDR1 MDHEN, CDR2 SYDVKM. The CDR3 loop spans 12 amino acids.

The chain recombines TRBV6-5 with TRBJ2-2; weak D call: TRBD1 (6 bases). Germline CDR1 MNHEY, CDR2 SVGAGI. V was pared by 5 bases and J by 2 bases, with 12 bases between. CDR3 size: 15 residues. CDR3 loop: CASSPGTPNTGELFF. CDR3 DNA: TGTGCCAGCAGTCCCGGGACACCCAACACCGGGGAGCTGTTTTTT.

The rearrangement uses TRBV6-5 and TRBJ2-1, with D unclear. Between the trimmed V and J ends, which lost 0 bases and 3 bases, there was a span of 12 bases. This CDR3 region has 16 residues. Per germline, CDR1 MNHEY and CDR2 SVGAGI. In DNA form, the CDR3 reads TGTGCCAGCAGTTACTCGATCCGGGTCGTCTACAATGAGCAGTTCTTC. Protein sequence: CASSYSIRVVYNEQFF.

The V call is TRBV7-2, the J call TRBJ2-1, with a tentative D call TRBD2 (7 bases). The CDR3 totals 15 residues. The V and J ends lost 5 bases and 2 bases respectively, with 13 bases between them. The germline CDR1 and CDR2 sequences are SGHTA and FQGNSA. CDR3 amino acids: CASSEGGGPYNEQFF. The CDR3 coding sequence is TGTGCCAGCAGCGAAGGCGGGGGCCCCTACAATGAGCAGTTCTTC.

This clone was picked up a small number of times. The rearrangement joins TRBV6-4 to TRBJ2-1; D is unclear. V lost 0 bases and J lost 7, with 7 bases in between. The CDR3 spans 13 residues. Germline assignment: CDR1 MRHNA and CDR2 SNTAGT. As DNA, the CDR3 is TGTGCCAGCAGTGACTCGGAGACTAATGAGCAGTTCTTC. It translates to CASSDSETNEQFF.

J is TRBJ2-5 and V is TRBV10-2; 7 nucleotides match TRBD2. Germline CDR1 WSHSY, CDR2 SAAADI. CDR3 length: 15 amino acids. V shed 5 bases, J shed 4 bases, and the junction held 10 bases outside the gene matches. CDR3 residues: CASSLPSGEGETQYF. The CDR3 region has the DNA TGCGCCAGCAGTTTACCGAGCGGGGAAGGAGAGACCCAGTACTTC.

The chain couples TRBV4-1 to TRBJ2-3; 8 nucleotides match TRBD2. This CDR3 comprises 17 residues. The ends lost 0 bases at V and 0 bases at J; junction bases unmatched: 5. The germline V gene encodes CDR1 MGHRA and CDR2 YSYEKL. CDR3 coding DNA: TGCGCCAGCAGCCAAGAAGGACTAGCCTCTAGCACAGATACGCAGTATTTT. It is translated as CASSQEGLASSTDTQYF.

The chain couples TRBV2 to TRBJ2-7; 10 bases line up with TRBD1. The CDR3 consists of 14 residues. CDR1 SNHLY and CDR2 FYNNEI come from the germline V gene. V shed 7 bases, J shed 5 bases, and the junction held 8 bases outside the gene matches. The CDR3 DNA follows: TGTGCCAGCAATCTCGACAGGGGGCTAAACGAGCAGTACTTC. Translation: CASNLDRGLNEQYF. Using reference TRBV2 and TRBJ2-7 for the parts outside the CDR3, the full variable domain is EPEVTQTPSHQVTQMGQEVILRCVPISNHLYFYWYRQILGQKVEFLVSFYNNEISEKSEIFDDQFSVERPDGSNFTLKIRSTKLEDSAMYFCASNLDRGLNEQYFGPGTRLTVT.

The chain has TRBV10-1 and TRBJ2-4, with 14 bases identical to TRBD2. Germline V gene data show CDR1 as WNHNN and CDR2 as SYGVQD (reference sequence). The junction had 12 bases not matched to a gene; V was cut back by 11 bases and J by 0 bases. CDR3 length equals 18 residues. For the CDR3, the DNA is TGCGCCGGCGGCTTCGGGACTAGCGGGGGAAAAGCCAAAAACATTCAGTACTTC. Translated: CAGGFGTSGGKAKNIQYF.

This clone has a single count. The V and J genes are TRBV4-2 and TRBJ1-1; 9 bases align to TRBD1. After removal of 0 bases from V and 4 bases from J, the junction contained 6 bases not matched to a gene. Germline lookup yields CDR1 LGHNA and CDR2 YNFKEQ. The CDR3 covers 16 residues. CDR3 sequence (DNA): TGTGCCAGCAGCCAAGAAGGACAGGGGTCACGCACTGAAGCTTTCTTT. This encodes CASSQEGQGSRTEAFF.

The chain combines TRBV11-2 with TRBJ1-6; D is uncertain. The CDR3 has 15 residues. V dropped 0 bases and J dropped 12 bases, with 15 bases sitting between them. Per the germline V gene, CDR1 is SGHAT and CDR2 is FQNNGV. The CDR3 is CASSLDAASRRPLHF. In nucleotides, the CDR3 is TGTGCCAGCAGCTTAGATGCGGCAAGCCGTAGACCCCTCCACTTT. Looking up the rest from reference TRBV11-2 and TRBJ1-6 gives the full variable domain: EAGVAQSPRYKIIEKRQSVAFWCNPISGHATLYWYQQILGQGPKLLIQFQNNGVVDDSQLPKDRFSAERLKGVDSTLKIQPAKLEDSAVYLCASSLDAASRRPLHFGNGTRLTVT.

The chain recombines TRBV19 with TRBJ2-2, with D perhaps TRBD1 (5 bases). Per the germline V gene, CDR1 is LNHDA and CDR2 is SQIVND (reference sequence). Deletions cut 3 bases from V and 6 bases from J, with 11 bases between. This CDR3 spans 14 amino acids. The CDR3 DNA reads as TGTGCCAGTAGTATTGGGCAGGGCGCCGGGGAGCTGTTTTTT. Translation: CASSIGQGAGELFF.

This sequence joins TRBV28 and TRBJ1-2, with TRBD1 matching over 11 bases. CDR3 length: 15 amino acids. V lost 4 bases to trimming and J lost 0 bases; unmatched junction nucleotides: 1. Germline loops: CDR1 MDHEN, CDR2 SYDVKM. CDR3 coding DNA: TGTGCCAGCAGTTGGGACAGGGGGGCTAACTATGGCTACACCTTC. As protein: CASSWDRGANYGYTF.

The chain combines TRBV27 with TRBJ1-2; unclear D gene. This CDR3 is 14 amino acids long. The ends were cut back, 5 bases at V and 6 bases at J, with 16 bases in the middle. CDR1 MNHEY and CDR2 SMNVEV come from the germline V gene (reference sequence). CDR3 protein: CASSLIGEGDGYTF. The CDR3, as DNA: TGTGCCAGCAGTCTGATTGGGGAGGGAGATGGCTACACCTTC.

The rearrangement links TRBV28 to TRBJ2-3, with TRBD1 identical over 7 bases. With V trimmed by 8 bases and J by 4 bases, 6 bases remained unmatched. Germline V CDR1 and CDR2: MDHEN, SYDVKM. The CDR3 totals 13 residues. Written as DNA, the CDR3 is TGTGCCAGCGGCACAGGGGCCCCAGATACGCAGTATTTT. Translation: CASGTGAPDTQYF.

CDR3 sequence reads: CATWKTGTKKNNEQFF. The CDR3 nucleotides are TGTGCCACCTGGAAGACCGGGACTAAAAAAAACAATGAGCAGTTCTTC. The gene calls are TRBV2 and TRBJ2-1; 7 bases fit TRBD2. J gave up 5 bases and V 10 bases, and 17 bases lay outside the gene matches. CDR3 size: 16 residues. Germline V gene data show CDR1 as SNHLY and CDR2 as FYNNEI. Full variable domain (remainder filled in from reference TRBV2 and TRBJ2-1): EPEVTQTPSHQVTQMGQEVILRCVPISNHLYFYWYRQILGQKVEFLVSFYNNEISEKSEIFDDQFSVERPDGSNFTLKIRSTKLEDSAMYFCATWKTGTKKNNEQFFGPGTRLTVL.

The rearrangement joins TRBV10-2 to TRBJ2-1; 12 bases match TRBD2. CDR1 is WSHSY, CDR2 SAAADI, per germline. The CDR3 is made up of 20 amino acids. The V segment lost 0 bases and the J segment 7 bases; nucleotides outside the gene matches: 16. CDR3 sequence: CASSESYPLAGGAVRNEQFF. The CDR3 nucleotides are TGCGCCAGCAGTGAGTCGTACCCACTAGCGGGGGGCGCGGTCCGGAATGAGCAGTTCTTC.

The chain uses TRBV27 and TRBJ2-5; 10 bases agree with TRBD1. Trimming at V came to 1 base and at J to 0 bases, leaving 2 bases not matched to a gene. The CDR3 has 16 amino acids. Germline V gene lookup returns CDR1 MNHEY and CDR2 SMNVEV (reference sequence). The CDR3 loop is CASSLWGQGNQETQYF. The CDR3 region has the DNA TGTGCCAGCAGTTTATGGGGACAGGGGAACCAAGAGACCCAGTACTTC.

This chain links TRBV7-9 with TRBJ2-3; 7 bases are a match to TRBD2. This CDR3 region has 16 residues. The germline V gene encodes CDR1 SEHNR and CDR2 FQNEAQ (reference sequence). J gave up 2 bases and V 8 bases, and 13 bases lay outside the gene matches. In DNA, the CDR3 is TGTGCCAGCGGATATCCTGGACTAGTGGTCACAGATACGCAGTATTTT. Residues: CASGYPGLVVTDTQYF. Full variable domain (missing parts from reference TRBV7-9 and TRBJ2-3): DTGVSQNPRHKITKRGQNVTFRCDPISEHNRLYWYRQTLGQGPEFLTYFQNEAQLEKSRLLSDRFSAERPKGSFSTLEIQRTEQGDSAMYLCASGYPGLVVTDTQYFGPGTRLTVL.

V usage is TRBV19 and J usage is TRBJ2-7, with D tentatively TRBD1 (5 bases). The CDR3 runs to 13 residues. The germline V and J ends were trimmed by 7 bases and 1 base, with 11 bases remaining between them. Germline-derived CDR1 and CDR2 are LNHDA and SQIVND (reference sequence). CDR3 DNA: TGTGCCAGTACCAAGGGGAATTCCTACGAGCAGTACTTC. Encoded protein: CASTKGNSYEQYF.

This sequence joins TRBV18 and TRBJ2-2; 8 nucleotides agree with TRBD2. V lost 3 bases to trimming and J lost 5 bases; unmatched junction nucleotides: 11. This CDR3 is built from 17 residues. Germline loops: CDR1 KGHSH, CDR2 LQKENI. The CDR3 protein is CASSPPGLVARTGELFF. As DNA, the CDR3 is TGTGCCAGCTCACCCCCGGGACTAGTGGCGAGGACCGGGGAGCTGTTTTTT.

This clone came up a few times. The CDR3 DNA sequence: TGTGCCAGCAGAGCAGGGGCCGTAAATTCACCCCTCCACTTT. Translated, it gives CASRAGAVNSPLHF. The chain has TRBV2 and TRBJ1-6; D possibly corresponds to TRBD1 (6 bases). The V gene's germline CDR1 is SNHLY and CDR2 FYNNEI. The CDR3 consists of 14 residues. Trimming stripped 6 bases from V and 7 bases from J, with 13 bases between. Together with reference TRBV2 and TRBJ1-6, the CDR3 gives the full variable domain: EPEVTQTPSHQVTQMGQEVILRCVPISNHLYFYWYRQILGQKVEFLVSFYNNEISEKSEIFDDQFSVERPDGSNFTLKIRSTKLEDSAMYFCASRAGAVNSPLHFGNGTRLTVT.

The CDR3 reads CASSPARAGGEPQHF. In DNA form, the CDR3 reads TGTGCCAGCTCACCAGCTAGAGCAGGGGGTGAGCCCCAGCATTTT. The genes are TRBV18 and TRBJ1-5; 7 nucleotides match TRBD1. CDR1 and CDR2 (germline): KGHSH, LQKENI. The CDR3 has 15 amino acids. Trimming removed 2 bases from V and 8 bases from J; junction bases left unmatched: 9.